This T cell receptor beta chain originates from a study of CD8 T cells in Susac syndrome. The wider study: When blood was collected, patients with Susac syndrome were therapy-naive, were taking corticosteroids, or were receiving intravenous immunoglobulin alone.

It was with random hexamers that 0.5 to 1 ug RNA was reverse transcribed. TCRdb used MiXCR to reprocess the immunoSEQ multiplex PCR reads, holding one entry per CDR3 protein. The repertoire holds around 150,000 distinct CDR3 sequences, 95% seen once, with approximately 0.08% in the top ten. Both CD4+ and CD8+ T cells were negatively isolated, and TEMRA cells underwent FACS enrichment. The study's findings and limits: The study conceded that relatively few individuals underwent its TCR sequencing and HLA analysis.

This CDR3 comprises 16 residues. V was pared by 6 bases and J by 2 bases, with 17 bases between. This clonotype was seen only once. What it binds is not known. This chain connects TRBV12-3 or TRBV12-4 to TRBJ2-1; no clear D gene. Sequenced input: CD4+ T cells from PBMCs. The sequence was obtained from a human donor with Susac syndrome. CDR3 bases: TGTGCCAGCAGCCCTACCTACTGGGTGACCTACAATGAGCAGTTCTTC. Its protein is CASSPTYWVTYNEQFF.